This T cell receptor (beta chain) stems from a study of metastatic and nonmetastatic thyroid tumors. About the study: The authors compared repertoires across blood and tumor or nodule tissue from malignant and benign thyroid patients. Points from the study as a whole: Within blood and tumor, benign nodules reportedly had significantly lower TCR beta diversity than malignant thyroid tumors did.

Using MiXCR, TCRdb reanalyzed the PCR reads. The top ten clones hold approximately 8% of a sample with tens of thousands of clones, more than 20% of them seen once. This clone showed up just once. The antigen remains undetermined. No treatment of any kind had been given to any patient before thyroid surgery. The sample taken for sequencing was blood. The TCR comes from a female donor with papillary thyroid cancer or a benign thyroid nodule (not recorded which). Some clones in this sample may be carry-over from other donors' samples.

The CDR3 spells CASSSGTGPTGELFF. The CDR3 coding sequence is TGCGCCAGCAGCTCCGGGACAGGGCCCACCGGGGAGCTGTTTTTT. The J gene is TRBJ2-2, the V gene TRBV5-1; 9 nucleotides align to TRBD1. CDR3 length: 15 amino acids. V trimming: 3 bases; J trimming: 4 bases; junction bases outside the gene matches: 4. Germline values: CDR1 SGHRS, CDR2 YFSETQ.